The 29 T cell receptor beta chains reported below all come from one sample, sequenced in a study of cytomegalovirus exposure and HLA in healthy donors (dated by TCRdb to 2016 to 2017). The library relied on the immunoSEQ multiplex PCR assay. TCRdb provides this immuneACCESS table in a form limited to in-frame rearrangements. Some clones are lacking; in checked studies, under half of them reflect an unresolved V gene, and why the rest are absent is not known. In this sample the table shows fewer than 200,000 clones, 80% to 90% of which occur a single time. The leading ten clones occupy roughly 5.7% of the sample. Material: PBMCs. The receptors come from a woman aged 25 to 39 in good health and CMV-seronegative.

The J gene is TRBJ1-1, the V gene TRBV2; the D is unclear. Per the germline V gene, CDR1 is SNHLY and CDR2 is FYNNEI. V dropped 6 bases and J dropped 7 bases, with 18 bases sitting between them. The CDR3 consists of 14 residues. The CDR3 sequence is CASSVLGSDGEAFF. Written as DNA, the CDR3 is TGTGCCAGCAGCGTTTTAGGGTCGGACGGTGAAGCTTTCTTT.

The rearrangement joins TRBV18 to TRBJ2-7; D might be TRBD1 or TRBD2, each matching 5 bases. V was trimmed by 1 base and J by 3 bases, leaving 13 bases between them. The CDR3 spans 15 residues. Germline V CDR1 and CDR2: KGHSH, LQKENI. The CDR3, as DNA: TGTGCCAGCTCACCACTCCGGGACGCCGGCTACGAGCAGTACTTC. Amino acid sequence: CASSPLRDAGYEQYF.

The chain carries TRBV27 and TRBJ2-1, with TRBD2 matching 9 bases. The germline gives CDR1 MNHEY, CDR2 SMNVEV (reference sequence). J was trimmed by 4 bases and V by 3 bases; bases with no gene match: 4. The CDR3 totals 15 residues. This CDR3 reads CASSFGLAGYNEQFF. The CDR3 coding sequence is TGTGCCAGCAGTTTCGGTCTAGCGGGGTACAATGAGCAGTTCTTC.

This clone was picked up one time. This chain uses TRBV28 with TRBJ2-7; 8 bases line up with TRBD2. Germline values: CDR1 MDHEN, CDR2 SYDVKM. This CDR3 is built from 15 residues. Germline trimming cut 2 bases from V and 4 bases from J; bases unmatched to any gene: 7. The CDR3 reads CASSLGGGRRYEQYF. Here the CDR3 DNA reads TGTGCCAGCAGTTTAGGGGGCGGGAGGCGGTACGAGCAGTACTTC.

The genes are TRBV29-1 and TRBJ2-6, with 7 bases that match TRBD2. Per germline, CDR1 SQVTM and CDR2 ANQGSEA. This CDR3 contains 16 residues. J lost 2 bases, V lost 1 base, and 5 bases had no gene match. In nucleotides, the CDR3 is TGCAGCGTTGAAGTTCTGGGGGGGGCTGGGGCCAACGTCCTGACTTTC. This gives the protein CSVEVLGGAGANVLTF.

The chain combines TRBV14 with TRBJ1-2, with D perhaps TRBD1 (5 bases). Germline assignment: CDR1 SGHDN and CDR2 FVKESK. This CDR3 contains 15 residues. Trimming took off 3 bases at V and 8 bases at J, with 19 bases between the two ends. The CDR3 nucleotides are TGTGCCAGCAGCCAGGCCCTGGCAGGGATTGAAGGCTACACCTTC. Amino acids: CASSQALAGIEGYTF.

This clone was seen only a few times. This chain links TRBV4-2 with TRBJ2-3; 9 bases agree with TRBD2. Germline V gives CDR1 LGHNA, CDR2 YNFKEQ. V lost 0 bases to trimming and J lost 4 bases; unmatched junction nucleotides: 11. The CDR3 contains 18 residues. The CDR3 here is CASSQEVFSGSLADTQYF. As DNA, the CDR3 is TGTGCCAGCAGCCAAGAGGTGTTTAGCGGGAGTTTGGCAGATACGCAGTATTTT.

This chain links TRBV4-1 with TRBJ1-1, with a weak D call TRBD1 (5 bases). Germline CDR1 reads MGHRA; CDR2 reads YSYEKL. The CDR3 contains 16 residues. The V end lost 3 bases, the J end lost 1 base, and 15 bases lay between the germline ends. The chain's CDR3 is CASSHTWGDGNTEAFF. The CDR3 DNA reads as TGCGCCAGCAGCCACACCTGGGGGGATGGGAACACTGAAGCTTTCTTT.

CDR3 region: CASSLVSLETQYF. In nucleotides, the CDR3 is TGTGCCAGCAGCTTGGTTAGTCTGGAGACCCAGTACTTC. This rearrangement joins TRBV5-6 to TRBJ2-5; no definite D call. The V and J ends lost 0 bases and 5 bases respectively, with 8 bases between them. Germline V gene lookup returns CDR1 SGHDT and CDR2 YYEEEE. This CDR3 is 13 amino acids long. Complete variable domain (other parts from reference TRBV5-6 and TRBJ2-5): DAGVTQSPTHLIKTRGQQVTLRCSPKSGHDTVSWYQQALGQGPQFIFQYYEEEERQRGNFPDRFSGHQFPNYSSELNVNALLLGDSALYLCASSLVSLETQYFGPGTRLLVL.

This clone was detected only once. This sequence joins TRBV5-6 and TRBJ2-1, with 7 bases matching TRBD2. Germline trimming cut 6 bases from V and 2 bases from J; bases unmatched to any gene: 5. The CDR3 extends over 14 amino acids. Germline V gene lookup returns CDR1 SGHDT and CDR2 YYEEEE. This CDR3 reads CASKGAGPYNEQFF. DNA for the CDR3: TGTGCCAGCAAGGGAGCGGGGCCCTACAATGAGCAGTTCTTC.

The rearrangement uses TRBV18 and TRBJ1-1; D ambiguous. Germline CDR1 reads KGHSH; CDR2 reads LQKENI. The CDR3 is 12 amino acids. V lost 3 bases, J lost 1 base, and 3 bases lay in between. Here the CDR3 reads CASSPTNTEAFF. CDR3 bases: TGTGCCAGCTCACCGACGAACACTGAAGCTTTCTTT. The full variable domain, with the rest looked up from reference TRBV18 and TRBJ1-1, is NAGVMQNPRHLVRRRGQEARLRCSPMKGHSHVYWYRQLPEEGLKFMVYLQKENIIDESGMPKERFSAEFPKEGPSILRIQQVVRGDSAAYFCASSPTNTEAFFGQGTRLTVV.

The chain has TRBV4-2 and TRBJ2-7; tentative D call: TRBD1 (7 bases). This CDR3 is 14 amino acids long. The germline V gene encodes CDR1 LGHNA and CDR2 YNFKEQ. The V end lost 3 bases, the J end lost 1 base, and 10 bases lay between the germline ends. In nucleotides, the CDR3 is TGTGCCAGCAGCCAGGGGGGACAGTCCTACGAGCAGTACTTC. Its translation: CASSQGGQSYEQYF.

V is TRBV28 and J is TRBJ2-2; tentatively, D is TRBD2 (5 bases). The CDR3 has 16 residues. V was pared by 5 bases and J by 0 bases, with 13 bases between. CDR1 and CDR2 (germline): MDHEN, SYDVKM. The CDR3 sequence: CASSGLPFANTGELFF. In DNA, the CDR3 is TGTGCCAGCAGTGGACTCCCCTTCGCGAACACCGGGGAGCTGTTTTTT.

This sequence joins TRBV29-1 and TRBJ1-6; unclear D gene. Trimming removed 5 bases at V and 0 bases at J, with 11 bases between. There are 15 residues in the CDR3. Germline CDR1 and CDR2: SQVTM and ANQGSEA. The CDR3 loop reads CSVRDSSSYNSPLHF. In nucleotides, the CDR3 is TGCAGCGTTCGTGATAGCAGCTCCTATAATTCACCCCTCCACTTT.

The chain employs TRBV6-1 and TRBJ2-3; 8 nucleotides match TRBD1. This CDR3 contains 15 residues. Germline lookup yields CDR1 MNHNS and CDR2 SASEGT. J lost 2 bases, V lost 4 bases, and 5 bases had no gene match. The CDR3 DNA reads TGTGCCAGCAGTGTCGACAGGGGTTTCACAGATACGCAGTATTTT. Translation: CASSVDRGFTDTQYF.

The chain combines TRBV2 with TRBJ1-3, with D unresolved. V was trimmed by 7 bases and J by 3 bases, leaving 10 bases between them. The CDR3 sequence is 13 residues long. Germline assignment: CDR1 SNHLY and CDR2 FYNNEI. The CDR3 loop reads CASKETVGNTIYF. In DNA form, the CDR3 reads TGTGCCAGCAAGGAGACCGTTGGAAACACCATATATTTT.

J is TRBJ2-6 and V is TRBV5-1; TRBD2 matches 7 bases. Trimming at V came to 3 bases and at J to 4 bases, leaving 10 bases not matched to a gene. The CDR3 has 17 amino acids. Germline-derived CDR1 and CDR2 are SGHRS and YFSETQ. The CDR3 DNA reads TGCGCCAGCAGCTCCACGGGCCCGGGAGGCGGGGCCAACGTCCTGACTTTC. It yields the protein CASSSTGPGGGANVLTF.

The CDR3 sequence is CASSMSSLGLQLFF. In DNA, the CDR3 is TGTGCCAGTAGTATGTCCTCCCTTGGTTTACAACTGTTTTTT. This sequence joins TRBV19 and TRBJ1-4; D is undetermined. The CDR3 has 14 amino acids. V gave up 3 bases and J gave up 12 bases, with 17 bases separating them. The germline V gene encodes CDR1 LNHDA and CDR2 SQIVND (reference sequence).

The DNA of the CDR3 is TGTGCCAGCAACCGGGATTCCTACGAGCAGTACTTC. Residues: CASNRDSYEQYF. V is TRBV2 and J is TRBJ2-7; TRBD2 is a possible D gene (5 bases). The CDR3 runs to 12 residues. Germline V gene sequence: CDR1 SNHLY, CDR2 FYNNEI. V lost 7 bases, J lost 1 base, and 8 bases lay in between.

V gene TRBV5-1 combines with J gene TRBJ2-3, with TRBD1 matching over 7 bases. V shed 3 bases and J 5 bases; nucleotides not matched to a gene: 6. This CDR3 is 14 amino acids long. Germline CDR1 is SGHRS and CDR2 is YFSETQ. DNA for the CDR3: TGCGCCAGCAGCTCTCTACAGGGGAAAGATACGCAGTATTTT. This encodes CASSSLQGKDTQYF.

The chain recombines TRBV7-6 with TRBJ2-1; TRBD2 is a possible D gene (5 bases). The CDR3 extends over 13 amino acids. Germline lookup yields CDR1 SGHVS and CDR2 FNYEAQ. Between the trimmed V and J ends, which lost 5 bases and 2 bases, there was a span of 7 bases. As DNA, the CDR3 is TGTGCCAGCAGCAGAGGGCCCTACAATGAGCAGTTCTTC. This gives the protein CASSRGPYNEQFF.

The gene calls are TRBV7-2 and TRBJ1-2; D gene unclear. The ends were cut back, 3 bases at V and 8 bases at J, with 10 bases in the middle. CDR3 length equals 12 residues. Germline loops: CDR1 SGHTA, CDR2 FQGNSA. CDR3 bases: TGTGCCAGCAGCTTTTTTCCGGGGGGCTACACCTTC. This codes for CASSFFPGGYTF. Variable domain in full (rest from reference TRBV7-2 and TRBJ1-2): GAGVSQSPSNKVTEKGKDVELRCDPISGHTALYWYRQSLGQGLEFLIYFQGNSAPDKSGLPSDRFSAERTGGSVSTLTIQRTQQEDSAVYLCASSFFPGGYTFGSGTRLTVV.

The chain carries TRBV28 and TRBJ1-5; possibly TRBD1 for D (6 bases). This CDR3 region has 14 residues. CDR1 and CDR2 from the germline V gene are MDHEN and SYDVKM. The V end was cut by 2 bases, the J end by 7 bases, with 12 bases between. CDR3 DNA: TGTGCCAGCAGTTTAGCGGGGGCAGGACAGCCCCAGCATTTT. It is translated as CASSLAGAGQPQHF.

The J gene is TRBJ2-5, the V gene TRBV6-1, with D unresolved. The end of the DNA aligns better with TRBJ2-7, so the J call may be wrong. Germline CDR1 and CDR2: MNHNS and SASEGT. The CDR3 has 11 amino acids. This chain's CDR3 is CASNDNYEQYF. The CDR3 DNA sequence: TGTGCCAGCAATGACAACTACGAGCAGTACTTC.

The V gene is TRBV4-3, the J gene TRBJ2-7; 8 nucleotides align to TRBD2. The J segment lost 4 bases and the V segment lost 0 bases, leaving 5 bases of the junction unmatched. Germline V gene lookup returns CDR1 LGHNA and CDR2 YSLEER. This CDR3 has 15 residues. The chain's CDR3 is CASSQEGSGIYEQYF. The CDR3 bases are TGCGCCAGCAGCCAAGAAGGTAGCGGGATTTACGAGCAGTACTTC.

This sequence joins TRBV21-1 and TRBJ1-5. TRBV21-1 constitutes a pseudogene. The CDR3 runs 18 residues. The DNA for the CDR3 is TGTGCCAGCAGCAAAGAATCGACAAGGAGAGATAGCAATCAGCCCCAGCATTTT. Translated: CASSKESTRRDSNQPQHF.

The chain couples TRBV18 to TRBJ1-5; D is uncertain. Germline CDR1 and CDR2: KGHSH and LQKENI. V shed 2 bases and J shed 3 bases, with 5 bases lying between them. The CDR3 covers 13 residues. CDR3 in amino acids: CASSPDTNQPQHF. The CDR3 DNA is TGTGCCAGCTCACCAGATACCAATCAGCCCCAGCATTTT.

V is TRBV12-5 and J is TRBJ2-2; no reliable D call. In germline, CDR1 is LGHNT, CDR2 FRNRAP. This CDR3 is 14 amino acids long. Deletions cut 1 base from V and 2 bases from J, with 5 bases between. Here the CDR3 reads CASGLGGNTGELFF. The CDR3 nucleotides read TGTGCTAGTGGTTTGGGGGGTAACACCGGGGAGCTGTTTTTT.

This clone is a singleton in its sample. The gene calls are TRBV5-1 and TRBJ2-2, with 9 nucleotides matching TRBD1. This CDR3 contains 17 residues. J was trimmed by 0 bases and V by 6 bases; bases with no gene match: 9. CDR1 SGHRS and CDR2 YFSETQ come from the germline V gene. The CDR3 spells CASKKRDRASNTGELFF. CDR3 coding DNA: TGCGCCAGCAAAAAACGGGACAGGGCGTCGAACACCGGGGAGCTGTTTTTT.